The 12 T cell receptor beta chains in this list originate from one sample, sequenced in a study of blood T cell repertoires in COVID-19. This table comes from immunoSEQ multiplex PCR, and its TCRdb copy is limited to in-frame clones, with some not included. The sample includes some 48,000 clones, about 86% of them seen just once. What was sequenced was peripheral blood. These receptors originate from a woman of 80 years or more with acute or convalescent COVID-19.

The J gene is TRBJ2-6, the V gene TRBV18; a possible D gene is TRBD1 (6 bases). Germline assignment: CDR1 KGHSH and CDR2 LQKENI. Trimming took 1 base from V and 10 from J, leaving 11 bases between them. The CDR3 consists of 14 residues. The CDR3 loop reads CASSPQSQGNVLTF. CDR3 nucleotides: TGTGCCAGCTCACCACAATCGCAGGGGAACGTCCTGACTTTC. Complete variable domain (other parts from reference TRBV18 and TRBJ2-6): NAGVMQNPRHLVRRRGQEARLRCSPMKGHSHVYWYRQLPEEGLKFMVYLQKENIIDESGMPKERFSAEFPKEGPSILRIQQVVRGDSAAYFCASSPQSQGNVLTFGAGSRLTVL.

V gene TRBV15 combines with J gene TRBJ2-3; TRBD2 agrees at 10 bases. The CDR3 has 16 amino acids. V was pared by 2 bases and J by 0 bases, with 2 bases of the junction left unmatched. CDR1 LNHNV and CDR2 YYDKDF come from the germline V gene (reference sequence). This chain's CDR3 is CATSRRTSGSTDTQYF. The CDR3 DNA is TGTGCCACCAGCAGACGGACTAGCGGTAGCACAGATACGCAGTATTTT.

This clone was counted once. The V gene is TRBV19, the J gene TRBJ1-6; D is undetermined. Trimming stripped 3 bases from V and 6 bases from J, with 9 bases between. The germline gives CDR1 LNHDA, CDR2 SQIVND (reference sequence). The CDR3 is made up of 14 amino acids. CDR3 sequence reads: CASSMVQFNSPLHF. The CDR3 coding sequence is TGTGCCAGTAGTATGGTACAGTTTAATTCACCCCTCCACTTT.

The chain recombines TRBV7-2 with TRBJ2-7; D is perhaps TRBD2 (6 bases). The CDR3 loop spans 14 amino acids. Germline V CDR1 and CDR2: SGHTA, FQGNSA. V lost 5 bases, J lost 1 base, and 12 bases lay in between. The CDR3, as DNA: TGTGCCAGCAGCCTAAATGGGGGGTCCTACGAGCAGTACTTC. Protein product: CASSLNGGSYEQYF.

The rearrangement links TRBV7-2 to TRBJ2-2, with no clear D. Germline V lookup: CDR1 SGHTA, CDR2 FQGNSA. The V gene lost 1 base and the J gene lost 1 base, with 7 bases spanning the gap. The CDR3 totals 15 residues. CDR3 region: CASSLVVGNTGELFF. The DNA of the CDR3 is TGTGCCAGCAGCTTAGTTGTCGGGAACACCGGGGAGCTGTTTTTT.

The chain has TRBV2 and TRBJ2-1; 14 bases line up with TRBD2. The CDR3 runs to 16 residues. The germline V gene has CDR1 SNHLY and CDR2 FYNNEI. Trimming took 3 bases from V and 10 from J; bases not matched to a gene: 8. CDR3 region: CASSDSGGLAGVEQFF. CDR3 coding DNA: TGTGCCAGCAGTGACTCAGGGGGACTAGCGGGGGTGGAGCAGTTCTTC.

The chain has TRBV5-1 and TRBJ1-1; D possibly corresponds to TRBD1 (6 bases). CDR1 is SGHRS, CDR2 YFSETQ, per germline. The CDR3 has 16 amino acids. V lost 3 bases to trimming and J lost 0 bases, with 15 bases between them. CDR3 nucleotide sequence: TGCGCCAGCAGCTCAGGACAGACCTTTTTGAACACTGAAGCTTTCTTT. It yields the protein CASSSGQTFLNTEAFF.

V and J are TRBV30 and TRBJ1-4, with D perhaps TRBD1 (6 bases). V was cut by 0 bases and J by 3 bases, with 11 bases left in between. This CDR3 contains 15 residues. Germline values: CDR1 GTSNPN, CDR2 SVGIG (reference sequence). The CDR3 protein is CAWSVGAIANEKLFF. The CDR3 DNA sequence: TGTGCCTGGAGTGTGGGGGCGATTGCTAATGAAAAACTGTTTTTT.

The rearrangement joins TRBV30 to TRBJ2-7; D call uncertain. The germline CDR1 and CDR2 sequences are GTSNPN and SVGIG (reference sequence). The CDR3 spans 11 residues. V lost 8 bases and J lost 0, with 8 bases in between. CDR3 region: CATSDSYEQYF. In DNA form, the CDR3 reads TGTGCCACTTCTGACTCCTACGAGCAGTACTTC. The variable domain in full, with the rest retrieved from reference TRBV30 and TRBJ2-7, is SQTIHQWPATLVQPVGSPLSLECTVEGTSNPNLYWYRQAAGRGLQLLFYSVGIGQISSEVPQNLSASRPQDRQFILSSKKLLLSDSGFYLCATSDSYEQYFGPGTRLTVT.

This chain links TRBV2 with TRBJ2-5; 13 nucleotides agree with TRBD2. The germline V gene has CDR1 SNHLY and CDR2 FYNNEI. The CDR3 is made up of 16 amino acids. Trimming removed 7 bases from V and 5 bases from J; junction bases left unmatched: 10. The CDR3 DNA follows: TGTGCCAGCAACCAAACTAGCGGGGGGGCCGGGGAGACCCAGTACTTC. It is translated as CASNQTSGGAGETQYF.

This clone occurred once. The genes are TRBV7-9 and TRBJ1-1; possible D gene TRBD1, 5 bases. The CDR3 extends over 13 amino acids. Germline assignment: CDR1 SEHNR and CDR2 FQNEAQ (reference sequence). The V end was cut by 5 bases, the J end by 4 bases, with 11 bases between. The CDR3 bases are TGTGCCAGCAGCGGCGGGAGGGGCACTGAAGCTTTCTTT. This sequence encodes CASSGGRGTEAFF.

The chain employs TRBV6-5 and TRBJ2-7; TRBD1 aligns across 9 bases. Trimming took 5 bases from V and 7 from J; bases not matched to a gene: 9. The CDR3 is 14 residues long. Germline loops: CDR1 MNHEY, CDR2 SVGAGI. In DNA form, the CDR3 reads TGTGCCAGCAGTAACCGGGACAGGGCGGTTGAGCAGTACTTC. It specifies CASSNRDRAVEQYF.